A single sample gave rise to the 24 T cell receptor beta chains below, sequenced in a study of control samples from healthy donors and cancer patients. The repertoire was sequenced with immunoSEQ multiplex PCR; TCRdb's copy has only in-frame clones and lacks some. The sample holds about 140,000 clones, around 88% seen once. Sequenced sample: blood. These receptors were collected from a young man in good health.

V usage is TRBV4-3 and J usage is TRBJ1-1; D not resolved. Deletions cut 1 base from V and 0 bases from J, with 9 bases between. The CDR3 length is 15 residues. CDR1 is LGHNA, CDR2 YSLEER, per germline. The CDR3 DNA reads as TGCGCCAGCAGCCAAGTGATGGGGATGAACACTGAAGCTTTCTTT. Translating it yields CASSQVMGMNTEAFF.

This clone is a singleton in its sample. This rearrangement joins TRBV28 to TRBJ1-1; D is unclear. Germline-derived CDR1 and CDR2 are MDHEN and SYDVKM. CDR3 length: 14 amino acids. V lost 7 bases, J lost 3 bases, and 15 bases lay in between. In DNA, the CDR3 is TGTGCCAGCATAAGGCGGGTAACGGACACTGAAGCTTTCTTT. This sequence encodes CASIRRVTDTEAFF.

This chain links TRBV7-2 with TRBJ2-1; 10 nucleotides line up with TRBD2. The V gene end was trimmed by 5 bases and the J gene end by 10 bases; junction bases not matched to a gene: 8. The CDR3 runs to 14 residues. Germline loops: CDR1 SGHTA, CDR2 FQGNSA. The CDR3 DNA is TGTGCCAGCAGCATAGAGGGACTAGCGACGGAGCAGTTCTTC. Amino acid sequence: CASSIEGLATEQFF.

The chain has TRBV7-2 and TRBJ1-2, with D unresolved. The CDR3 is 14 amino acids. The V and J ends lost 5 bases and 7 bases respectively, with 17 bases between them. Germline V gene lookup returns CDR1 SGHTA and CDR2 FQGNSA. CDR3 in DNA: TGTGCCAGCAGCCCCGGAGCGGGGATGGGTGGCTACACCTTC. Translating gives CASSPGAGMGGYTF.

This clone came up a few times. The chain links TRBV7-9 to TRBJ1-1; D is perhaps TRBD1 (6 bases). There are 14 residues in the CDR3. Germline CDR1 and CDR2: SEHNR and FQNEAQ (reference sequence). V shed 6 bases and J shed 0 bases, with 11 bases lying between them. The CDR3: CASSRQELNTEAFF. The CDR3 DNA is TGTGCCAGCAGTCGACAGGAATTGAACACTGAAGCTTTCTTT. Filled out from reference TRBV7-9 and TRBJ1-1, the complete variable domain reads DTGVSQNPRHKITKRGQNVTFRCDPISEHNRLYWYRQTLGQGPEFLTYFQNEAQLEKSRLLSDRFSAERPKGSFSTLEIQRTEQGDSAMYLCASSRQELNTEAFFGQGTRLTVV.

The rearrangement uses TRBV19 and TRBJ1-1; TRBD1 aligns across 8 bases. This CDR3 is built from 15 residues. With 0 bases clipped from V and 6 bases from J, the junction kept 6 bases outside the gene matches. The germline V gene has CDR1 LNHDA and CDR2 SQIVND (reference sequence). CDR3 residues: CASSIEADRVPEAFF. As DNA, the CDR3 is TGTGCCAGTAGTATAGAAGCGGACAGGGTCCCTGAAGCTTTCTTT.

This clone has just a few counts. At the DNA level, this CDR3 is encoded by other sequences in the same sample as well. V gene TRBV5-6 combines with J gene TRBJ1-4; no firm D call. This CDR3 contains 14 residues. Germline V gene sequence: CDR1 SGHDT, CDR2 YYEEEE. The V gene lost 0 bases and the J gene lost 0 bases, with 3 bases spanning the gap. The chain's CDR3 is CASSLVATNEKLFF. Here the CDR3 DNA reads TGTGCCAGCAGCTTGGTGGCAACTAATGAAAAACTGTTTTTT.

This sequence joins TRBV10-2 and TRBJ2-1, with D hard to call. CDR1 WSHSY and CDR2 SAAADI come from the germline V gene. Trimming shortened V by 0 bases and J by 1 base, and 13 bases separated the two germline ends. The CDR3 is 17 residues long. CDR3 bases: TGCGCCAGCAGTGAGTCTTTCTTTCTCTTATCCTACAATGAGCAGTTCTTC. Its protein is CASSESFFLLSYNEQFF.

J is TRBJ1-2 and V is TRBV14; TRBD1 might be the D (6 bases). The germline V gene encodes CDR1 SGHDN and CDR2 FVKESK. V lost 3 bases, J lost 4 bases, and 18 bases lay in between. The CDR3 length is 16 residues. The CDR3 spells CASSQIIQGSGYGYTF. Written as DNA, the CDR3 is TGTGCCAGCAGCCAGATCATACAGGGTTCGGGCTATGGCTACACCTTC.

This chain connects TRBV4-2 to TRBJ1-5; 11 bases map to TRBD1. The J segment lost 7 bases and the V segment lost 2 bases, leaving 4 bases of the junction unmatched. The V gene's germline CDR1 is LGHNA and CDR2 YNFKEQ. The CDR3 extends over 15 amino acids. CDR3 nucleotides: TGTGCCAGCAGCCAACCGGGACAGGGGGTCCAGCCCCAGCATTTT. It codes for CASSQPGQGVQPQHF.

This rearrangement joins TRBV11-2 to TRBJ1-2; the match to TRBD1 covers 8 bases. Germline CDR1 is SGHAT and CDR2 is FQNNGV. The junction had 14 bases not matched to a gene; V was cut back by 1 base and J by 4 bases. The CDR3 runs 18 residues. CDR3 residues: CASSLVGSFGTGTYGYTF. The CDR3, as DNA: TGTGCCAGCAGCTTAGTAGGTTCGTTCGGGACAGGCACCTATGGCTACACCTTC.

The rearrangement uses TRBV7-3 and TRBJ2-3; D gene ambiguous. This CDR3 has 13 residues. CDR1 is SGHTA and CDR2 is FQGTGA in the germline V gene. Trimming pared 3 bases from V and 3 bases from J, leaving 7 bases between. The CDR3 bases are TGTGCCAGCAGCTTCCTTGGTACAGATACGCAGTATTTT. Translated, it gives CASSFLGTDTQYF.

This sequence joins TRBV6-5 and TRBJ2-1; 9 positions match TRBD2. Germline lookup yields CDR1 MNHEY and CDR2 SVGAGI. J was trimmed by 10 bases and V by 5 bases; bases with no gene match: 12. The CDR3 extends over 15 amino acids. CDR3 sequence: CASSSAGGGAGEQFF. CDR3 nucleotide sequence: TGTGCCAGCAGTAGTGCGGGCGGGGGGGCAGGAGAGCAGTTCTTC.

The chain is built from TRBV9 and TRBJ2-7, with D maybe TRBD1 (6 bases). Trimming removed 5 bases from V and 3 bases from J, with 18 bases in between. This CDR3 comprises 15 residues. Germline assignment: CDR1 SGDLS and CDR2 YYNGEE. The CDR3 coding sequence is TGTGCCAGCAGAAACACGACAGGAGTTTACTACGAGCAGTACTTC. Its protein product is CASRNTTGVYYEQYF.

The chain's CDR3 is CASSREPTDTQYF. CDR3 coding DNA: TGTGCCAGCAGCCGGGAGCCCACAGATACGCAGTATTTT. The chain is built from TRBV7-2 and TRBJ2-3; D might be TRBD2 (6 bases). The length of the CDR3 is 13 residues. Trimming stripped 5 bases from V and 2 bases from J, with 8 bases between. The germline CDR1 and CDR2 sequences are SGHTA and FQGNSA.

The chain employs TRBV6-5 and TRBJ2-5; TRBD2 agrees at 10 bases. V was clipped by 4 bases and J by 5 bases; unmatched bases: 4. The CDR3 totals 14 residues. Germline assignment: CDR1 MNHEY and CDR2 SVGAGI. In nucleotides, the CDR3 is TGTGCCAGCAGTTCCAGCGGGGGGGCGGAGACCCAGTACTTC. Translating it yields CASSSSGGAETQYF.

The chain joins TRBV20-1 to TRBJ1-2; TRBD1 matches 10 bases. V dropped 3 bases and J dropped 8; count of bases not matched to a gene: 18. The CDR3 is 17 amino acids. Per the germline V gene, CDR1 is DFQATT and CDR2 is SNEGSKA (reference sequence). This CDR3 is CSASAGGDRGSSLGYTF. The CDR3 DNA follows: TGCAGTGCTAGTGCGGGTGGGGACAGGGGCTCTTCCCTAGGCTACACCTTC.

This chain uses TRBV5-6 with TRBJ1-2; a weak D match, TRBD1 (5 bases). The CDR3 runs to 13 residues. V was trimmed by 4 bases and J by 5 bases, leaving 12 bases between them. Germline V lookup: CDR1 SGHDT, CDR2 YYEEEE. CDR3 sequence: CASSMGGEYGYTF. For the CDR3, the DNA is TGTGCCAGCAGCATGGGAGGGGAATATGGCTACACCTTC.

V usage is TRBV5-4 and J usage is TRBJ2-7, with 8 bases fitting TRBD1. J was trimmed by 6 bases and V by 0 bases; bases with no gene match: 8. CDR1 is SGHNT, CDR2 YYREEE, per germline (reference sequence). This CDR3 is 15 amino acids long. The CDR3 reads CASSLAGQGGREQYF. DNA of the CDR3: TGTGCCAGCAGCTTGGCCGGACAGGGAGGTCGCGAGCAGTACTTC.

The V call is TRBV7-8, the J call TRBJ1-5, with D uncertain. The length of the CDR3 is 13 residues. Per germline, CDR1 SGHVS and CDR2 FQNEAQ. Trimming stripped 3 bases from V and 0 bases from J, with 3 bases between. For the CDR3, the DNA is TGTGCCAGCAGCTTCTCTAGCAATCAGCCCCAGCATTTT. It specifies CASSFSSNQPQHF. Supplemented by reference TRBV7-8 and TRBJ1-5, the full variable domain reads GAGVSQSPRYKVAKRGQDVALRCDPISGHVSLFWYQQALGQGPEFLTYFQNEAQLDKSGLPSDRFFAERPEGSVSTLKIQRTQQEDSAVYLCASSFSSNQPQHFGDGTRLSIL.

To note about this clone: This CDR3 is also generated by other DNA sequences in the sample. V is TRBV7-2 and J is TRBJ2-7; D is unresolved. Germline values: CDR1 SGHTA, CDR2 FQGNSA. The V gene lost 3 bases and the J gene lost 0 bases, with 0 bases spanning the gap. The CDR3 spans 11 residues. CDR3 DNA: TGTGCCAGCAGCTTCTCCTACGAGCAGTACTTC. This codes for CASSFSYEQYF.

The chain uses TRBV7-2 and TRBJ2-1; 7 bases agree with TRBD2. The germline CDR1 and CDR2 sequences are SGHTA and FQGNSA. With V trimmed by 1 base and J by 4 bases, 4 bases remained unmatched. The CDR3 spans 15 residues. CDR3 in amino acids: CASSLDRGEYNEQFF. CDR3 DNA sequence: TGTGCCAGCAGCTTAGACCGGGGGGAGTACAATGAGCAGTTCTTC.

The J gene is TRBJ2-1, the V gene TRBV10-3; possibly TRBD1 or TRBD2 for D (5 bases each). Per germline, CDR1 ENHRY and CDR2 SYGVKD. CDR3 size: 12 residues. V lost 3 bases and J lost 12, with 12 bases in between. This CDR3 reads CAISEGEPGQFF. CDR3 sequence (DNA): TGTGCCATCAGTGAAGGGGAGCCTGGGCAGTTCTTC.

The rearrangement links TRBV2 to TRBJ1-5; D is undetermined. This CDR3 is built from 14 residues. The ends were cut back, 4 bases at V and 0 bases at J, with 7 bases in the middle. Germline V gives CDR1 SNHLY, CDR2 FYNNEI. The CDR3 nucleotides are TGTGCCAGCAGTGGGCAGGTTAGCAATCAGCCCCAGCATTTT. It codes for CASSGQVSNQPQHF. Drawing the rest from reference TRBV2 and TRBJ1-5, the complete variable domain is EPEVTQTPSHQVTQMGQEVILRCVPISNHLYFYWYRQILGQKVEFLVSFYNNEISEKSEIFDDQFSVERPDGSNFTLKIRSTKLEDSAMYFCASSGQVSNQPQHFGDGTRLSIL.